The clone carrying this TCR beta chain was observed a few times. Its antigen is as yet unknown. The data originate from a study of immune evolution from preneoplasia to lung adenocarcinoma. Study-wide findings and caveats: Later-stage lesions appeared to have more T cells, more diversity, less clonality.

Libraries were prepared by immunoSEQ multiplex PCR; TCRdb keeps only in-frame clonotypes and omits some of them. The data show about 2,700 clones, around 75% seen once. The sequence came from a person aged 55-80 years with invasive lung adenocarcinoma. The sequencing input was FFPE invasive lung adenocarcinoma tissue.

CDR3 in amino acids: CASSGVPVAKNIQYF. Written as DNA, the CDR3 is TGTGCCAGCAGCGGAGTCCCCGTGGCCAAAAACATTCAGTACTTC. The chain carries TRBV9 and TRBJ2-4; D ambiguous. CDR3 length: 15 residues. Germline-derived CDR1 and CDR2 are SGDLS and YYNGEE. Trimming removed 3 bases at V and 1 base at J, with 11 bases between.